This TCR beta chain derives from a study of cytomegalovirus exposure and HLA in healthy donors. Healthy bone marrow donors made up the cohort. Donors sampled were nominally healthy, though unrecorded immune exposures were likely. The CDR3 covers 14 residues. Trimming pared 6 bases from V and 3 bases from J, leaving 14 bases between. Germline-derived CDR1 and CDR2 are ENHRY and SYGVKD. PCR was performed using 60 Vbeta and 13 Jbeta primers. The assay was immunoSEQ multiplex PCR, and TCRdb's table has in-frame clones only and misses some. The sample contains 60,000 to 95,000 clones, more than 65% of which appear only once.

The sample comprised PBMCs. The chain has TRBV10-3 and TRBJ1-1, with D maybe TRBD1 (6 bases). The TCR sequence derives from a man in his sixties or seventies in good health and CMV-seropositive. CDR3 sequence reads: CAISRQATDTEAFF. The CDR3 nucleotides are TGTGCCATCAGCCGACAGGCCACGGACACTGAAGCTTTCTTT.